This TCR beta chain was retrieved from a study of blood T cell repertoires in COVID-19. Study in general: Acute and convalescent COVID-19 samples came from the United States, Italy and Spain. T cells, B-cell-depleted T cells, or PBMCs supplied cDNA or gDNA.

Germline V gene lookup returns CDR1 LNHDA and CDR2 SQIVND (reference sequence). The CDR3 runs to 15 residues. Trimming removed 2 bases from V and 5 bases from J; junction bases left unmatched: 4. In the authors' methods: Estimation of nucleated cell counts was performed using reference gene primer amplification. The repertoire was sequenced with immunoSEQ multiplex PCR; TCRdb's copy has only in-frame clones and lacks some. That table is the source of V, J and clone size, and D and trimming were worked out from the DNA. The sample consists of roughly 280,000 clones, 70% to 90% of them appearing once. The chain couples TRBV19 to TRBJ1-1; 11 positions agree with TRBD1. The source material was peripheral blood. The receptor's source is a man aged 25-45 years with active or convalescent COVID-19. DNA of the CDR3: TGTGCCAGTAGTATACTTCGGGACAGGGGGACTGAAGCTTTCTTT. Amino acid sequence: CASSILRDRGTEAFF.